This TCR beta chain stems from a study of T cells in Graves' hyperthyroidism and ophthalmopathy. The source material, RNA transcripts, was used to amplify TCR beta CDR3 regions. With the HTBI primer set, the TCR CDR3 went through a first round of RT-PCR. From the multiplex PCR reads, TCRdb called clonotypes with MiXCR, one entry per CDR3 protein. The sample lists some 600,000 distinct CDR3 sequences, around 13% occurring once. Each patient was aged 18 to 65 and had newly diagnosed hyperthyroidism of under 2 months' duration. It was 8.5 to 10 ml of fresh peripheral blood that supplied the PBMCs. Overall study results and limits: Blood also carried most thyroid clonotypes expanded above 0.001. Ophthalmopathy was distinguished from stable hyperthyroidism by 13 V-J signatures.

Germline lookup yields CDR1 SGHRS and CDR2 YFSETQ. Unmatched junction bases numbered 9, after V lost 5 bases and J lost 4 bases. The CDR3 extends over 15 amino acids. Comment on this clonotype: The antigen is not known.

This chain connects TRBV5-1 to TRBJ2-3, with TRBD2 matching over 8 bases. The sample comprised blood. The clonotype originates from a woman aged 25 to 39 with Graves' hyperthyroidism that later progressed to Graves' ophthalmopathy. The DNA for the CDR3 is TGCGCCAGCAGTCGTTTCGGGAGGGCCGCAGATACGCAGTATTTT. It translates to CASSRFGRAADTQYF.